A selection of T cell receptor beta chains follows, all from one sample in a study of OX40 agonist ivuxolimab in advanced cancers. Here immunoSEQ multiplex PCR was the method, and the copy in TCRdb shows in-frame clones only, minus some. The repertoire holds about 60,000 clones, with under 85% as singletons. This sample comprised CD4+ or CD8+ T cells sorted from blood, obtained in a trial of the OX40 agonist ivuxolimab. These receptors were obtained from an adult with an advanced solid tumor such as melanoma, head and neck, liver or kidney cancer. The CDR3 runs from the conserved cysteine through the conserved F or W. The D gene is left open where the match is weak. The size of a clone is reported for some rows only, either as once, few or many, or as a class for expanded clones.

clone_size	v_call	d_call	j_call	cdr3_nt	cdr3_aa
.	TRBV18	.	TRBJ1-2	TGTGCCAGCTCACCCCGAGACGGAACTAACTATGGCTACACCTTC	CASSPRDGTNYGYTF
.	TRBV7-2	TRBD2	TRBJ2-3	TGTGCCAGCAGCTTAGGAGGGACTAGCGGTAGCACAGATACGCAGTATTTT	CASSLGGTSGSTDTQYF
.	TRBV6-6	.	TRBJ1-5	TGTGCCAGCAGTAAGGACGGACTTAGCAATCAGCCCCAGCATTTT	CASSKDGLSNQPQHF
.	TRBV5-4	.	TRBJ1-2	TGTGCCAGCAGCCGACCCGGGATAACCTATGGCTACACCTTC	CASSRPGITYGYTF
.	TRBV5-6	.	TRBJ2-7	TGTGCCAGCAGCTCGATATCCCCCCTTGGCGAGCAGTACTTC	CASSSISPLGEQYF
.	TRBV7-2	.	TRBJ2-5	TGTGCCAGCAGCTCCTCTCGTGGGGGCGGGAGATTTGAGACCCAGTACTTC	CASSSSRGGGRFETQYF
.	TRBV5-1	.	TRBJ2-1	TGCGCCAGCTTGGAGGGACTTAAGTCGTATGAGCAGTTCTTC	CASLEGLKSYEQFF
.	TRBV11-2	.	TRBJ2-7	TGTGCCAGCAGCCGTACTTCTACGGCCTACGAGCAGTACTTC	CASSRTSTAYEQYF
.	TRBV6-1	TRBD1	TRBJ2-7	TGTGCCAGCAGTTACGGGACAGAGACGTACTTC	CASSYGTETYF
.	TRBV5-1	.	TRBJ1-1	TGCGCCAGCAGCTTGGGGGGAGGTACAGCTTTCTTT	CASSLGGGTAFF
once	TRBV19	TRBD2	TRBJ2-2	TGTGCCAGTACCCCAGCCCCGGGACTAGCTATCGCCGGGGAGCTGTTTTTT	CASTPAPGLAIAGELFF
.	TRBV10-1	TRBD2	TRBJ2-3	TGCGCCAGCAGTGAGTCACTAGCGGGGAGTTGTGATAGCACAGATACGCAGTATTTT	CASSESLAGSCDSTDTQYF
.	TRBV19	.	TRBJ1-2	TGTGCCAGCTCCCGGGACTTGAAGGCCTATGGCTACACCTTC	CASSRDLKAYGYTF
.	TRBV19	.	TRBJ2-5	TGTGCCAGTAGTATAGGACAACAAGAGACCCAGTACTTC	CASSIGQQETQYF
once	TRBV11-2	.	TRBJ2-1	TGTGCCAGCAGCTCGGACCCCAGGAATGAGCAGTTCTTC	CASSSDPRNEQFF
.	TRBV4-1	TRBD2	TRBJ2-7	TGCGCCAGCAGCCATACCGTGGAGGCTAGCGGAGCCTACGAGCAGTACTTC	CASSHTVEASGAYEQYF
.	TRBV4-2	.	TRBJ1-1	TGTGCCAGCAGCCAAGATCTAGGGGGACTCACTGAAGCTTTCTTT	CASSQDLGGLTEAFF
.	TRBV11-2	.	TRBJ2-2	TGTGCCAGCAGCTTAAGATTGGGCGGGGAGCTGTTTTTT	CASSLRLGGELFF
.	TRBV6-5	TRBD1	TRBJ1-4	TGTGCCAGTGGTGGGCAGGGGGCGGGAAAAACTGTTTTT	CASGGQGAGKTVF
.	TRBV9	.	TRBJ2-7	TGTGCCAGCAGCGGACTTCTCGACTCCTACGAGCAGTACTTC	CASSGLLDSYEQYF
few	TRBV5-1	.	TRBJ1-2	TGCGCCAGCACCCTGGGGCCCGAGGCGAGTGGCTACACCTTC	CASTLGPEASGYTF
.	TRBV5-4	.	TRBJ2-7	TGTGCCAGCAGCTTGGCGGGAGACAGTTACGAGCAGTACTTC	CASSLAGDSYEQYF
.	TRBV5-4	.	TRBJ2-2	TGTGCCAGCAGCCTAGAGGACGGGGAGCTGTTTTTT	CASSLEDGELFF
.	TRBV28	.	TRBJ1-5	TGTGCCAGCAGTTTACAAGCGACATACGGCAATCAGCCCCAGCATTTT	CASSLQATYGNQPQHF
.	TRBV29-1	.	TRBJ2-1	TGCAGCGTTGGAACGGTCTCCTACAATGAGCAGTTCTTC	CSVGTVSYNEQFF
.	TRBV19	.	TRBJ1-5	TGTGCCAGTAGTATTCAACCAGGGAACGATCAGCCCCAGCATTTT	CASSIQPGNDQPQHF
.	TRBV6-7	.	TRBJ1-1	TGTGCCAGCAGTTTCACTCCCCGGGACGATGAAGCTTTCTTT	CASSFTPRDDEAFF
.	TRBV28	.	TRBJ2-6	TGTGCCAGCACCGGAGGGTCAGGACGATTCTCTGGGGCCAACGTCCTGACTTTC	CASTGGSGRFSGANVLTF
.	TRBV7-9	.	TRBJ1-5	TGTGCCAGCAGCGCCCTGGGTTCCCATTATCCCCAGCATTTT	CASSALGSHYPQHF
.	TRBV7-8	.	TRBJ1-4	TGTGCCAGCAGCTTAGTCATTCCCCCTGATGAAAAACTGTTTTTT	CASSLVIPPDEKLFF
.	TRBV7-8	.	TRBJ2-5	TGTGCCAGCAGCTTAGGCAAGGCCCAGTACTTC	CASSLGKAQYF
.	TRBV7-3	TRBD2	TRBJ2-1	TGTGCCAGCAGCTTAGCCCCTAGCGGGAATGAGCAGTTCTTC	CASSLAPSGNEQFF
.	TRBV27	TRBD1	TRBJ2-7	TGTGCCAGCAGCCTAATGACAGGGCTCTACTACGAGCAGTACTTC	CASSLMTGLYYEQYF
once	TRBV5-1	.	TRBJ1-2	TGCGCCAGCAGCTTGGATACGCAGGGTGGCTACACCTTC	CASSLDTQGGYTF
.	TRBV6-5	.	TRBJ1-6	TGTGCCAGCACCCAAAGCGTGGGGTCACCCCTCCACTTT	CASTQSVGSPLHF
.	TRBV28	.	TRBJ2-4	TGTGCCAGCAGTTCTAGGAGGGTTCTAGCCAAAAACATTCAGTACTTC	CASSSRRVLAKNIQYF
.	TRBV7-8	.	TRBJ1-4	TGTGCCAGCAGCTTAGTGTGGACAGCTAATGAAAAACTGTTTTTT	CASSLVWTANEKLFF
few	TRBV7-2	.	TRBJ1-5	TGTGCCAGCAGCTTGGATAGATCACAGCCCCAGCATTTT	CASSLDRSQPQHF
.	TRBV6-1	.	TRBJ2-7	TGTGCCAGCAGTCCTAAGCGGGCGGTCGTTAACGAGCAGTACTTC	CASSPKRAVVNEQYF
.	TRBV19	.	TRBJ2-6	TGTGCCAGTAGCTATGATCCTTCTGGGGCCAACGTCCTGACTTTC	CASSYDPSGANVLTF
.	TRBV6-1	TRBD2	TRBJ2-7	TGTGCCAGCAGTGCGACTAGCGGGAGGCACGAGCAGTACTTC	CASSATSGRHEQYF
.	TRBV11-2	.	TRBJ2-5	TGTGCCAGCAGCTTAGGAGGGGTGCGCGGGACCCAGTACTTC	CASSLGGVRGTQYF
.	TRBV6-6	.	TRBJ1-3	TGTGCCAGCAGTGCGCAGGGGCGCTCGGGAAACACCATATATTTT	CASSAQGRSGNTIYF
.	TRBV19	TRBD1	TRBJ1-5	TGTGCCAGTAACACCCAGGGGGGTCGTGGCAATCAGCCCCAGCATTTT	CASNTQGGRGNQPQHF
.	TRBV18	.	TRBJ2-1	TGTGCCAGCTCACCATCCCCTTTCAATGAGCAGTTCTTC	CASSPSPFNEQFF
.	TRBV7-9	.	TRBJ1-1	TGTGCCAGCAGCCAACAGATAAACACTGAAGCTTTCTTT	CASSQQINTEAFF